This TCR beta chain comes out of a study of memory CD4+ T cells and cytomegalovirus serostatus. Points on this clone: The target antigen is unknown.

Authors' data handling: Out-of-frame sequences were removed, leaving 2 million to 2.5 million distinct TCRbeta sequences. Generated by immunoSEQ multiplex PCR, the TCRdb table keeps only in-frame clones and is missing some. V, J and clone size are taken as reported in that table, and D and trimming were inferred from the DNA itself. The sample lists 75,000 to 90,000 clones, 65% to 85% seen once, with roughly 0.79% in the top ten. Single viable CD3+CD4+CD8-CD45RO+ cells were sorted as the memory CD4+ T cells. Points from the study as a whole: Suggested: most of the CMV-linked TCR signature lies in CD4+ memory cells.

Sequencing was done on a sample of memory CD4+ T cells from blood. This TCR was recovered from an adult in good health and CMV-seronegative.

The CDR3 region is CASSRGGMMNTEAFF. The CDR3 bases are TGTGCCAGCAGCCGGGGGGGAATGATGAACACTGAAGCTTTCTTT. This rearrangement joins TRBV9 to TRBJ1-1; D is perhaps TRBD1 (5 bases). The CDR3 is 15 residues long. The V and J ends lost 4 bases and 0 bases respectively, with 13 bases between them. The V gene's germline CDR1 is SGDLS and CDR2 YYNGEE.